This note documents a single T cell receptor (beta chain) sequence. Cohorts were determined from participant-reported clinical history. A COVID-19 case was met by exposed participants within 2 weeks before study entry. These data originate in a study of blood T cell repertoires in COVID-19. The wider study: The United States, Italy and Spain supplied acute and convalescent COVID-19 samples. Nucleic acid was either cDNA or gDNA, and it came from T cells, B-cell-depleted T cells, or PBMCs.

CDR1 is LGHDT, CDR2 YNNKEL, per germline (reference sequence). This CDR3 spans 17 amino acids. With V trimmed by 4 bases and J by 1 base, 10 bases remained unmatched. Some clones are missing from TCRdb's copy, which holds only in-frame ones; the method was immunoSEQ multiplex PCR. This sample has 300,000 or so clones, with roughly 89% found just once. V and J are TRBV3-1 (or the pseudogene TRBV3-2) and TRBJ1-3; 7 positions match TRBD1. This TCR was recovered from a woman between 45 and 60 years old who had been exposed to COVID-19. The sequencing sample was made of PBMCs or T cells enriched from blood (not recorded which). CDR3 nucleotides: TGTGCCAGCAGCCTCCGGGACAGTCGTCGTTCTGGAAACACCATATATTTT. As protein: CASSLRDSRRSGNTIYF.